This TCR beta chain is from a study of blood T cells in healthy people across ages. Combining a sample-barcoded 5' primer with a J-beta primer mix, a second PCR ran for roughly 6 to 12 cycles. Every sample returned 2.5 million or more CDR3-containing paired-end reads. Each CDR3 protein gets one entry after TCRdb re-called the 5' RACE reads with MiXCR. The sample contains 2 million or so distinct CDR3 sequences, 40% to 55% of which appear only once. Concerning this clonotype itself: One junction end disagrees with the germline gene, perhaps due to a read error.

The sequence came from a woman in her 40s in good health. The sample comprised blood.

Written as DNA, the CDR3 is TGTGCCAGCAGCTGGGACGGCTCTGGGACCAACGTCCTGACTTTC. Translation gives CASSWDGSGTNVLTF. This chain links TRBV7-2 with TRBJ2-6; possibly TRBD1 or TRBD2 for D (5 bases each). Germline CDR1 is SGHTA and CDR2 is FQGNSA. CDR3 size: 15 residues.